Shown below are 2 T cell receptor beta chains from a single sample sequenced in a study of blood T cell repertoires in COVID-19. TCRdb's table, derived via immunoSEQ multiplex PCR, lists solely in-frame clones and lacks some. The sample lists tens of thousands of clones, 80% to 90% occurring once. The material sequenced was peripheral blood. The receptors derive from a middle-aged man with acute or convalescent COVID-19.

The J gene is TRBJ1-1, the V gene TRBV29-1; D unresolved. The CDR3 has 12 amino acids. V was shortened by 7 bases and J by 2 bases, with 11 bases between the two germline ends. The V gene's germline CDR1 is SQVTM and CDR2 ANQGSEA. Here the CDR3 reads CSAGEGNTEAFF. The CDR3 DNA is TGCAGCGCCGGGGAGGGCAACACTGAAGCTTTCTTT.

CDR3 DNA sequence: TGTGCCAGCAGCGATCAGGGTCGGGAGACGTATGGCTACACCTTC. This codes for CASSDQGRETYGYTF. V is TRBV3-1 (or the pseudogene TRBV3-2) and J is TRBJ1-2; D possibly corresponds to TRBD1 (5 bases). Trimming cost V 5 bases and J 5 bases, with 18 bases left between them. The CDR3 length is 15 residues. Germline CDR1 LGHDT, CDR2 YNNKEL (reference sequence).